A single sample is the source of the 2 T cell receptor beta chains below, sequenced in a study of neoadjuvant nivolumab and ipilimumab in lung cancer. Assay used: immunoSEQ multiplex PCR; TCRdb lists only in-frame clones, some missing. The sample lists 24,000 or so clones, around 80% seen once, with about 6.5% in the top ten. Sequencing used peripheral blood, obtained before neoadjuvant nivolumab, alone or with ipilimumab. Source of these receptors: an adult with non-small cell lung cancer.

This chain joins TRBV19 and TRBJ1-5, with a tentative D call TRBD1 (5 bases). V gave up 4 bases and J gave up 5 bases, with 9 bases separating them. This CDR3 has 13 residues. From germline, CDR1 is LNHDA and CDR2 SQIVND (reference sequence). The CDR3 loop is CASSTGGYQPQHF. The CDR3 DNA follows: TGTGCCAGTAGTACGGGGGGTTATCAGCCCCAGCATTTT. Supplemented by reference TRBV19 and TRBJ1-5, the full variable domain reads DGGITQSPKYLFRKEGQNVTLSCEQNLNHDAMYWYRQDPGQGLRLIYYSQIVNDFQKGDIAEGYSVSREKKESFPLTVTSAQKNPTAFYLCASSTGGYQPQHFGDGTRLSIL.

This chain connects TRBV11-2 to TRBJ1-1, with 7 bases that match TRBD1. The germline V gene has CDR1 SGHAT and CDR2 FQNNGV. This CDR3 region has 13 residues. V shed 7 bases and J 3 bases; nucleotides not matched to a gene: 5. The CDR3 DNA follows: TGTGCCAGCACCCCACAGGGGTACACTGAAGCTTTCTTT. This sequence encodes CASTPQGYTEAFF.